Reported below is one T cell receptor (beta chain). Its antigen is still unknown. This sample was included in a study of early T cells in non-severe SARS-CoV-2 infection. Study overall: Unsorted whole-blood RNA was sequenced in bulk, leaving chains unpaired. The study's findings and limits: Sequences matched to VDJdb favored anti-spike CD8 responses, while private and CD4 specificities were missed.

The CDR3 covers 15 residues. The ends were cut back, 2 bases at V and 0 bases at J, with 5 bases in the middle. The germline V gene encodes CDR1 MNHNY and CDR2 SVGAGI (reference sequence). The library protocol tagged individual cDNA molecules with unique molecular identifiers. Via MiXCR, TCRdb re-called the 5' RACE reads, giving one row per CDR3 protein. The data hold 40,000 to 60,000 distinct CDR3 sequences, with 6.2% observed a single time. Specimen: whole blood, collected at baseline. The TCR originated in an adult who was a healthcare worker with PCR-confirmed SARS-CoV-2 infection or an uninfected control (not recorded which). V and J are TRBV6-6 and TRBJ2-6; D is unclear. The CDR3 DNA is TGTGCCAGCAGTTACGGGGACTCTGGGGCCAACGTCCTGACTTTC. Encoded protein: CASSYGDSGANVLTF.